The 25 T cell receptor beta chains reported below all come from one sample, sequenced in a study of OX40 agonist ivuxolimab in advanced cancers. Some clones are missing from TCRdb's copy, which holds only in-frame ones; the method was immunoSEQ multiplex PCR. The table lists tens of thousands of clones, roughly 89% of them singletons. The specimen comprised CD4+ or CD8+ T cells sorted from blood, sampled in a trial of the OX40 agonist ivuxolimab. Receptors originate from an adult with an advanced solid tumor such as melanoma, head and neck, liver or kidney cancer.

The CDR3 sequence is CASSRGRGLDEQFF. CDR3 nucleotides: TGTGCCAGCAGCAGGGGCAGGGGGCTCGATGAGCAGTTCTTC. The chain links TRBV2 to TRBJ2-1; 8 bases are shared with TRBD1. The length of the CDR3 is 14 residues. Per germline, CDR1 SNHLY and CDR2 FYNNEI. J gave up 8 bases and V 6 bases, and 9 bases lay outside the gene matches. The entire variable domain, with the rest obtained from reference TRBV2 and TRBJ2-1, is as follows: EPEVTQTPSHQVTQMGQEVILRCVPISNHLYFYWYRQILGQKVEFLVSFYNNEISEKSEIFDDQFSVERPDGSNFTLKIRSTKLEDSAMYFCASSRGRGLDEQFFGPGTRLTVL.

The chain joins TRBV29-1 to TRBJ2-7, with 10 positions matching TRBD1. The CDR3 has 14 amino acids. V shed 6 bases and J 3 bases; nucleotides not matched to a gene: 8. CDR1 is SQVTM, CDR2 ANQGSEA, per germline. The CDR3 nucleotides read TGCAGCGTGCGGAAGGGGGACAGGGGCTACGAGCAGTACTTC. Translation: CSVRKGDRGYEQYF.

The chain combines TRBV7-9 with TRBJ2-1, with D possibly matching TRBD1 (6 bases). This CDR3 contains 13 residues. V gave up 5 bases and J gave up 6 bases, with 11 bases separating them. The germline V gene has CDR1 SEHNR and CDR2 FQNEAQ (reference sequence). The CDR3: CASSRRQVNEQFF. CDR3 nucleotide sequence: TGTGCCAGCAGCCGTAGACAGGTCAATGAGCAGTTCTTC. The entire variable domain, with the rest obtained from reference TRBV7-9 and TRBJ2-1, is as follows: DTGVSQNPRHKITKRGQNVTFRCDPISEHNRLYWYRQTLGQGPEFLTYFQNEAQLEKSRLLSDRFSAERPKGSFSTLEIQRTEQGDSAMYLCASSRRQVNEQFFGPGTRLTVL.

The V call is TRBV6-6, the J call TRBJ1-1; no clear D. The CDR3 is 11 residues long. Trimming shortened V by 5 bases and J by 8 bases, and 9 bases separated the two germline ends. Germline V gives CDR1 MNHNY, CDR2 SVGAGI (reference sequence). CDR3 amino acids: CASSRREEAFF. The CDR3 DNA follows: TGTGCCAGCAGTCGCCGTGAGGAAGCTTTCTTT.

CDR3 nucleotides: TGTGCCAGCAGCCTGGGACAGAATCATGAAAAACTGTTTTTT. Translated, it gives CASSLGQNHEKLFF. The chain is built from TRBV28 and TRBJ1-4, with 7 nucleotides matching TRBD1. The CDR3 runs to 14 residues. Germline loops: CDR1 MDHEN, CDR2 SYDVKM. The trim removed 6 bases at V and 6 bases at J, leaving 7 bases unmatched. The variable domain in full, completed from reference TRBV28 and TRBJ1-4, reads DVKVTQSSRYLVKRTGEKVFLECVQDMDHENMFWYRQDPGLGLRLIYFSYDVKMKEKGDIPEGYSVSREKKERFSLILESASTNQTSMYLCASSLGQNHEKLFFGSGTQLSVL.

This chain links TRBV6-5 with TRBJ2-1; tentatively, D is TRBD2 (5 bases). Germline-derived CDR1 and CDR2 are MNHEY and SVGAGI. The CDR3 runs to 12 residues. Between the trimmed V and J ends, which lost 2 bases and 12 bases, there was a span of 11 bases. CDR3 coding DNA: TGTGCCAGCAGTTACGTGGGAGAGGGGCAGTTCTTC. Its protein product is CASSYVGEGQFF.

This chain connects TRBV29-1 to TRBJ2-3; 10 nucleotides match TRBD2. The length of the CDR3 is 17 residues. CDR1 SQVTM and CDR2 ANQGSEA come from the germline V gene. The V segment lost 4 bases and the J segment 4 bases; nucleotides outside the gene matches: 14. In DNA, the CDR3 is TGCAGCGTTGGGGGTTCGGGGACTAGCGTCCCCCCAGATACGCAGTATTTT. Translating gives CSVGGSGTSVPPDTQYF.

The rearrangement uses TRBV7-9 and TRBJ1-4, with a possible D match to TRBD1 (5 bases). Deletions cut 1 base from V and 8 bases from J, with 11 bases between. CDR3 length: 14 amino acids. Germline CDR1 SEHNR, CDR2 FQNEAQ (reference sequence). The DNA of the CDR3 is TGTGCCAGCAGCTTAGATTTAGGGGAGGAAAAACTGTTTTTT. It codes for CASSLDLGEEKLFF. Filled out from reference TRBV7-9 and TRBJ1-4, the complete variable domain reads DTGVSQNPRHKITKRGQNVTFRCDPISEHNRLYWYRQTLGQGPEFLTYFQNEAQLEKSRLLSDRFSAERPKGSFSTLEIQRTEQGDSAMYLCASSLDLGEEKLFFGSGTQLSVL.

The chain combines TRBV6-1 with TRBJ1-2; D perhaps matches TRBD1 (6 bases). The CDR3 consists of 13 residues. Trimming took 3 bases from V and 3 from J, leaving 8 bases between them. The germline V gene encodes CDR1 MNHNS and CDR2 SASEGT. The CDR3 bases are TGTGCCAGCAGTGAGGCAGGGGACTATGGCTACACCTTC. This encodes CASSEAGDYGYTF.

The V call is TRBV7-2, the J call TRBJ2-2; TRBD1 matches at 7 bases. The CDR3 spans 16 residues. Trimming cost V 5 bases and J 2 bases; bases outside gene matches: 8. CDR1 and CDR2 from the germline V gene are SGHTA and FQGNSA. The CDR3 sequence is CASSHFGTDNTGELFF. CDR3 bases: TGTGCCAGCAGCCACTTCGGGACAGATAACACCGGGGAGCTGTTTTTT. The whole variable domain, remainder taken from reference TRBV7-2 and TRBJ2-2, is GAGVSQSPSNKVTEKGKDVELRCDPISGHTALYWYRQSLGQGLEFLIYFQGNSAPDKSGLPSDRFSAERTGGSVSTLTIQRTQQEDSAVYLCASSHFGTDNTGELFFGEGSRLTVL.

This clone has just a few counts. The chain recombines TRBV4-3 with TRBJ1-2, with TRBD1 matching over 7 bases. The V and J ends lost 0 bases and 7 bases, in that order; junction bases with no gene match: 2. Germline lookup yields CDR1 LGHNA and CDR2 YSLEER. This CDR3 is built from 13 residues. CDR3 in amino acids: CASSQEGDSGYTF. Written as DNA, the CDR3 is TGCGCCAGCAGCCAAGAGGGGGACAGTGGCTACACCTTC.

The chain joins TRBV11-2 to TRBJ2-3, with TRBD2 as a possible D gene (5 bases). V was pared by 5 bases and J by 6 bases, with 15 bases between. The CDR3 runs 14 residues. Looked up from germline, CDR1 is SGHAT and CDR2 is FQNNGV. CDR3 sequence: CASSPLVNSDTQYF. The CDR3 coding sequence is TGTGCCAGCAGCCCACTAGTTAACAGCGATACGCAGTATTTT.

The chain is built from TRBV19 and TRBJ1-5; unclear D gene. Germline lookup yields CDR1 LNHDA and CDR2 SQIVND (reference sequence). The ends were cut back, 0 bases at V and 5 bases at J, with 17 bases in the middle. This CDR3 is built from 17 residues. In DNA form, the CDR3 reads TGTGCCAGTAGTATAGATAGGAGTCGAGGAGGCCATCAGCCCCAGCATTTT. This encodes CASSIDRSRGGHQPQHF.

This clone has only one observation. This rearrangement joins TRBV7-2 to TRBJ1-5; no clear D gene. Deletions cut 4 bases from V and 6 bases from J, with 10 bases between. Germline V CDR1 and CDR2: SGHTA, FQGNSA. The CDR3 is made up of 13 amino acids. The CDR3 region has the DNA TGTGCCAGCAGCTGGAGCTCTGGTCAGCCCCAGCATTTT. This sequence encodes CASSWSSGQPQHF.

V gene TRBV14 combines with J gene TRBJ1-5, with no clear D. Germline CDR1 and CDR2: SGHDN and FVKESK. Trimming stripped 0 bases from V and 5 bases from J, with 5 bases between. The CDR3 is made up of 13 amino acids. CDR3 sequence (DNA): TGTGCCAGCAGCCAAGACTCCGATCAGCCCCAGCATTTT. Protein: CASSQDSDQPQHF. Looking up the rest from reference TRBV14 and TRBJ1-5 gives the full variable domain: EAGVTQFPSHSVIEKGQTVTLRCDPISGHDNLYWYRRVMGKEIKFLLHFVKESKQDESGMPNNRFLAERTGGTYSTLKVQPAELEDSGVYFCASSQDSDQPQHFGDGTRLSIL.

V gene TRBV6-1 combines with J gene TRBJ2-5; 8 nucleotides agree with TRBD1. The J call could be wrong; TRBJ2-7 is a better fit for the DNA end. The CDR3 has 14 amino acids. Germline V gene lookup returns CDR1 MNHNS and CDR2 SASEGT. The CDR3 spells CASSNGQGGYEQYF. CDR3 sequence (DNA): TGTGCCAGCTCCAACGGACAGGGAGGCTACGAGCAGTACTTC.

This clone was seen only once. The rearrangement links TRBV2 to TRBJ2-3; 8 bases align to TRBD2. The junction had 7 bases not matched to a gene; V was cut back by 3 bases and J by 14 bases. Germline CDR1 is SNHLY and CDR2 is FYNNEI. The CDR3 runs to 12 residues. CDR3 coding DNA: TGTGCCAGCAGTGATAATAGCGGGGATCGGTATTTT. It is translated as CASSDNSGDRYF.

The V gene is TRBV11-3, the J gene TRBJ1-6; D gene unclear. CDR1 is SGHNT, CDR2 YENEEA, per germline. V was shortened by 5 bases and J by 9 bases, with 14 bases between the two germline ends. The CDR3 totals 14 residues. The CDR3 protein is CASSAPPAGSPLHF. The DNA of the CDR3 is TGTGCCAGCAGCGCCCCGCCGGCGGGTTCACCCCTCCACTTT.

The chain couples TRBV6-5 to TRBJ1-1; D uncertain. From germline, CDR1 is MNHEY and CDR2 SVGAGI. This CDR3 is built from 15 residues. Trimming removed 2 bases from V and 1 base from J, with 11 bases in between. The DNA of the CDR3 is TGTGCCAGCAGTTACGGTCCGAACGAGAACACTGAAGCTTTCTTT. Amino acid sequence: CASSYGPNENTEAFF.

This clone was observed a handful of times. In DNA, the CDR3 is TGTGCCAGCAGTGGAGGAATCCAAGAGACCCAGTACTTC. Its protein product is CASSGGIQETQYF. The chain joins TRBV7-2 to TRBJ2-5, with D possibly matching TRBD2 (5 bases). Trimming pared 6 bases from V and 1 base from J, leaving 9 bases between. The CDR3 is 13 residues long. Germline loops: CDR1 SGHTA, CDR2 FQGNSA.

The chain joins TRBV29-1 to TRBJ1-4; no clear D gene. The CDR3 runs 11 residues. In germline, CDR1 is SQVTM, CDR2 ANQGSEA. CDR3 nucleotides: TGCGGCAGCTTAACTAATGAAAAACTGTTTTTT. It codes for CGSLTNEKLFF.

The chain has TRBV4-1 and TRBJ1-3; D gene uncertain. The ends were cut back, 2 bases at V and 8 bases at J, with 10 bases in the middle. CDR1 is MGHRA, CDR2 YSYEKL, per germline. The CDR3 extends over 13 amino acids. Written as DNA, the CDR3 is TGCGCCAGCAGCCAAAACGAATTTGACACCATATATTTT. It specifies CASSQNEFDTIYF.

The rearrangement links TRBV2 to TRBJ1-5, with D hard to call. With 7 bases removed from V and 1 base from J, the gap between germline ends came to 8 bases. Looked up from germline, CDR1 is SNHLY and CDR2 is FYNNEI. CDR3 length: 13 residues. The CDR3 DNA sequence: TGTGCCAGCATGCAATGGAGCAATCAGCCCCAGCATTTT. Protein sequence: CASMQWSNQPQHF.

The rearrangement uses TRBV9 and TRBJ1-4; D is uncertain. Deletions cut 4 bases from V and 0 bases from J, with 7 bases between. Per the germline V gene, CDR1 is SGDLS and CDR2 is YYNGEE. The CDR3 is 14 amino acids. DNA of the CDR3: TGTGCCAGCAGCTCAGGATCAACTAATGAAAAACTGTTTTTT. Protein: CASSSGSTNEKLFF.

CDR3 loop: CASRRDSGQPQHF. The CDR3 bases are TGTGCCAGCAGACGGGACAGTGGGCAGCCCCAGCATTTT. This chain uses TRBV6-5 with TRBJ1-5, with TRBD1 matching 7 bases. V gave up 6 bases and J gave up 7 bases; unmatched junction bases: 6. This CDR3 contains 13 residues. In germline, CDR1 is MNHEY, CDR2 SVGAGI.